This T cell receptor beta chain was recorded in a study of T cell changes during pregnancy in multiple sclerosis. Trimming removed 9 bases from V and 4 bases from J; junction bases left unmatched: 5. Germline CDR1 is MRHNA and CDR2 is SNTAGT. The CDR3 covers 13 residues. Sequencing was performed with immunoSEQ multiplex PCR; in TCRdb, only in-frame clones are kept and a portion is missing. This sample has under 90,000 clones, with over 85% found just once. Sample: peripheral blood, taken after pregnancy. The chain recombines TRBV6-4 with TRBJ2-3; 9 bases line up with TRBD2. This receptor was obtained from a female donor in good health, enrolled as a control in a pregnancy study. The CDR3 is CASGAGGPDTQYF. The CDR3, as DNA: TGTGCCAGTGGAGCGGGAGGCCCAGATACGCAGTATTTT.